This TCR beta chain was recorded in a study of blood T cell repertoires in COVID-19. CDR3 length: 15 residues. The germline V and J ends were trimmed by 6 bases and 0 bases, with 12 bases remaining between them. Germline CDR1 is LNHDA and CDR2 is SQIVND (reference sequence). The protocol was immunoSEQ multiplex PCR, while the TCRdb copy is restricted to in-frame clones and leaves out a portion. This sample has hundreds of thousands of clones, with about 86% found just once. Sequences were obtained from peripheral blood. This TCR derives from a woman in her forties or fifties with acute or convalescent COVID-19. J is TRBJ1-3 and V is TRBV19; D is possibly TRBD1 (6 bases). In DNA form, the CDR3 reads TGTGCCAGTAGGAGAACAGGGAGCTCTGGAAACACCATATATTTT. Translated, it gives CASRRTGSSGNTIYF.